The entry that follows covers one T cell receptor (beta chain) sequence. The draw of peripheral blood yielded ten milliliters from each donor. The data derive from a study of blood T cells in healthy people across ages. A J-beta primer mix and a sample-barcoded 5' primer were used in a second PCR of about 6 to 12 cycles. Each CDR3 protein gets one entry after TCRdb re-called the 5' RACE reads with MiXCR. The sample has approximately 680,000 distinct CDR3 sequences, 32% seen once. This CDR3 contains 15 residues. Germline V CDR1 and CDR2: DFQATT, SNEGSKA (reference sequence). V was shortened by 3 bases and J by 4 bases, with 18 bases between the two germline ends.

The chain recombines TRBV20-1 with TRBJ2-5; possibly TRBD2 for D (6 bases). This TCR came from a woman of 80 years or more in good health. Sequenced input: blood. CDR3 amino acids: CSARHPGEVGETQYF. The CDR3 DNA follows: TGCAGTGCTAGGCATCCGGGAGAGGTAGGAGAGACCCAGTACTTC.